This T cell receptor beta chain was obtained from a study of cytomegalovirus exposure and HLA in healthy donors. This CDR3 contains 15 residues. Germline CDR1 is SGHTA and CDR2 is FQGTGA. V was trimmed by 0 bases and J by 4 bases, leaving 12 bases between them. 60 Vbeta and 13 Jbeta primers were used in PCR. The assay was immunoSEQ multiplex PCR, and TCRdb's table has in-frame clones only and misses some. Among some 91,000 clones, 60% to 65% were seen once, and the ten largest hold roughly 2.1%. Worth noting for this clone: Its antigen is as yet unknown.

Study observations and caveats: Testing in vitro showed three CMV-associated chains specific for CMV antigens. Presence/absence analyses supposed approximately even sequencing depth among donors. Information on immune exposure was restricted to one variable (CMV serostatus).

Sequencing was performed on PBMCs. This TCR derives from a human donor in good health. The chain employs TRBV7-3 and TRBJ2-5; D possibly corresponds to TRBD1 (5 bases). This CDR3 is CASSLTRAGIETQYF. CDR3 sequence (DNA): TGTGCCAGCAGCTTAACACGTGCAGGGATAGAGACCCAGTACTTC.